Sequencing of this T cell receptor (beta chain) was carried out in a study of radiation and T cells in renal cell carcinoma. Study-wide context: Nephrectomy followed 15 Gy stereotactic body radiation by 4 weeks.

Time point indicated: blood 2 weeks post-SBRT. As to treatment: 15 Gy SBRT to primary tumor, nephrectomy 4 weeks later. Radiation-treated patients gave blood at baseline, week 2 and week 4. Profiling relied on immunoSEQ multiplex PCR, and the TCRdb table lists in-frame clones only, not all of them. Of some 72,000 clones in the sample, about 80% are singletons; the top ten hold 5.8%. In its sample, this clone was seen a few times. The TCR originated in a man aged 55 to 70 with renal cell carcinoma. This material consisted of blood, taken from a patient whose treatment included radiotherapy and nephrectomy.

Written as DNA, the CDR3 is TGTGCCAGCTCACTGGCCGGTTCCTACGAGCAGTACTTC. It yields the protein CASSLAGSYEQYF. The chain links TRBV18 to TRBJ2-7; no reliable D call. Germline V lookup: CDR1 KGHSH, CDR2 LQKENI. V was cut by 4 bases and J by 1 base, with 8 bases left in between. The CDR3 has 13 residues.